This is a list of T cell receptor beta chains from one sample in a study of T cells in Graves' hyperthyroidism and ophthalmopathy. TCRdb re-derived calls from the multiplex PCR reads in MiXCR, one entry per CDR3 protein. The sample contains about 840,000 distinct CDR3 sequences, roughly 40% of which appear only once. Sequencing input: blood. All receptors derive from a man aged 18 to 29 with Graves' hyperthyroidism. Each CDR3 is given with its conserved first and last residue. Fields, in order: CDR3 length, D gene, clone size, V gene, J gene, CDR3 protein, CDR3 DNA. A D gene is named only where the DNA matches it firmly. Size values are once, few and many counts, or a class for expanded clones, and some rows have none.

CDR3 length: 14; D gene: TRBD2; clone size: few; V gene: TRBV2; J gene: TRBJ2-7; CDR3 protein: CASRGTSGQREQYF; CDR3 DNA: TGTGCCAGCAGGGGGACTAGCGGGCAGAGAGAGCAGTACTTC
CDR3 length: 14; D gene: NA; clone size: few; V gene: TRBV19; J gene: TRBJ1-4; CDR3 protein: CASSPGTFDEKLFF; CDR3 DNA: TGTGCCAGTAGTCCGGGGACATTTGATGAAAAACTGTTTTTT
CDR3 length: 13; D gene: TRBD1; clone size: few; V gene: TRBV12-3/TRBV12-4; J gene: TRBJ1-2; CDR3 protein: CASRTGGAGGYTF; CDR3 DNA: TGTGCCAGCAGGACAGGGGGCGCGGGTGGCTACACCTTC
CDR3 length: 15; D gene: NA; clone size: many; V gene: TRBV2; J gene: TRBJ1-5; CDR3 protein: CASSEGGISNQPQHF; CDR3 DNA: TGTGCCAGCAGTGAAGGGGGTATAAGCAATCAGCCCCAGCATTTT
CDR3 length: 14; D gene: NA; clone size: few; V gene: TRBV7-2; J gene: TRBJ2-7; CDR3 protein: CASSSTNKGREQYF; CDR3 DNA: TGTGCCAGCAGTTCAACAAATAAGGGCCGCGAGCAGTACTTC
CDR3 length: 16; D gene: NA; clone size: NA; V gene: TRBV5-1; J gene: TRBJ1-3; CDR3 protein: CASSLEAGKTGNTIYF; CDR3 DNA: TGCGCCAGCAGCTTGGAGGCAGGCAAAACTGGAAACACCATATATTTT
CDR3 length: 10; D gene: NA; clone size: NA; V gene: TRBV9; J gene: TRBJ1-2; CDR3 protein: CASVVDGYTF; CDR3 DNA: TGTGCCAGCGTTGTCGATGGCTACACCTTC
CDR3 length: 13; D gene: NA; clone size: NA; V gene: TRBV5-1; J gene: TRBJ1-1; CDR3 protein: CASSRTTNTGAFF; CDR3 DNA: TGCGCCAGCAGCCGTACAACGAACACTGGAGCTTTCTTT
CDR3 length: 15; D gene: NA; clone size: NA; V gene: TRBV7-9; J gene: TRBJ2-7; CDR3 protein: CASSLAIHDSYEQYF; CDR3 DNA: TGTGCCAGCAGCTTAGCTATCCACGACTCCTACGAGCAGTACTTC
CDR3 length: 11; D gene: NA; clone size: many; V gene: TRBV2; J gene: TRBJ1-1; CDR3 protein: CAETQNTEAFF; CDR3 DNA: TGTGCCGAAACCCAGAACACTGAAGCTTTCTTT
CDR3 length: 14; D gene: NA; clone size: few; V gene: TRBV20-1; J gene: TRBJ1-3; CDR3 protein: CSASDRTSGNTIYF; CDR3 DNA: TGCAGTGCTAGCGACCGCACCTCTGGAAACACCATATATTTT
CDR3 length: 16; D gene: NA; clone size: few; V gene: TRBV14; J gene: TRBJ1-5; CDR3 protein: CASSQNPRGFDQPQHF; CDR3 DNA: TGTGCCAGCAGCCAAAATCCCAGGGGTTTCGATCAGCCCCAGCATTTT
CDR3 length: 15; D gene: NA; clone size: many; V gene: TRBV7-8; J gene: TRBJ1-1; CDR3 protein: CASSSSRWANTEAFF; CDR3 DNA: TGTGCCAGCAGCTCCTCCCGGTGGGCCAACACTGAAGCTTTCTTT
CDR3 length: 13; D gene: NA; clone size: many; V gene: TRBV2; J gene: TRBJ2-5; CDR3 protein: CASRWDLEETQYF; CDR3 DNA: TGTGCCAGCAGATGGGACTTAGAAGAGACCCAGTACTTC
CDR3 length: 16; D gene: TRBD2; clone size: NA; V gene: TRBV11-1; J gene: TRBJ2-7; CDR3 protein: CASSPLAGSSTLGRYF; CDR3 DNA: TGTGCCAGCAGTCCCCTAGCGGGGTCGTCGACGTTAGGGCGGTACTTC
CDR3 length: 11; D gene: NA; clone size: few; V gene: TRBV6-1; J gene: TRBJ1-1; CDR3 protein: CASSKPLGAFF; CDR3 DNA: TGTGCCAGCAGTAAGCCATTAGGAGCTTTCTTT
CDR3 length: 11; D gene: NA; clone size: NA; V gene: TRBV29-1; J gene: TRBJ1-2; CDR3 protein: CSSGGTGGYTF; CDR3 DNA: TGCAGCTCCGGGGGCACAGGTGGCTACACCTTC
CDR3 length: 15; D gene: TRBD2; clone size: few; V gene: TRBV2; J gene: TRBJ2-7; CDR3 protein: CASSHRGGEAYEQYF; CDR3 DNA: TGTGCCAGCAGTCACCGGGGGGGGGAGGCCTACGAGCAGTACTTC
CDR3 length: 15; D gene: TRBD1; clone size: few; V gene: TRBV14; J gene: TRBJ1-6; CDR3 protein: CASSQRTGINSPLHF; CDR3 DNA: TGTGCCAGCAGCCAAAGGACAGGGATCAATTCACCCCTCCACTTT
CDR3 length: 14; D gene: NA; clone size: NA; V gene: TRBV9; J gene: TRBJ2-7; CDR3 protein: CASSVGPGNYEQYF; CDR3 DNA: TGTGCCAGCAGCGTAGGACCCGGCAACTACGAGCAGTACTTC
CDR3 length: 13; D gene: NA; clone size: NA; V gene: TRBV20-1; J gene: TRBJ2-7; CDR3 protein: CSAVGDTTYEQYF; CDR3 DNA: TGCAGTGCGGTTGGAGACACTACCTACGAGCAGTACTTC
CDR3 length: 15; D gene: TRBD2; clone size: NA; V gene: TRBV5-1; J gene: TRBJ2-7; CDR3 protein: CASSLGLAGPYEQYF; CDR3 DNA: TGCGCCAGCAGCTTGGGACTAGCGGGTCCCTACGAGCAGTACTTC
CDR3 length: 15; D gene: TRBD1; clone size: NA; V gene: TRBV2; J gene: TRBJ1-2; CDR3 protein: CASSVTGQGTNGYTF; CDR3 DNA: TGTGCCAGCAGTGTGACCGGACAGGGGACGAATGGCTACACCTTC
CDR3 length: 14; D gene: NA; clone size: many; V gene: TRBV2; J gene: TRBJ1-1; CDR3 protein: CASSEDGGITEAFF; CDR3 DNA: TGTGCCAGCAGTGAAGATGGGGGAATAACTGAAGCTTTCTTT
CDR3 length: 11; D gene: NA; clone size: NA; V gene: TRBV29-1; J gene: TRBJ2-7; CDR3 protein: CSVDTNWEQYF; CDR3 DNA: TGCAGCGTTGACACCAATTGGGAGCAGTACTTC
CDR3 length: 12; D gene: TRBD1; clone size: NA; V gene: TRBV12-5; J gene: TRBJ1-6; CDR3 protein: CASGYRGLPLHF; CDR3 DNA: TGTGCTAGTGGTTACAGGGGGTTACCCCTCCACTTT
CDR3 length: 14; D gene: TRBD2; clone size: few; V gene: TRBV7-8; J gene: TRBJ2-7; CDR3 protein: CASSFRRGGGEQYF; CDR3 DNA: TGTGCCAGCAGCTTCAGGCGGGGGGGCGGCGAGCAGTACTTC
CDR3 length: 12; D gene: NA; clone size: NA; V gene: TRBV29-1; J gene: TRBJ1-6; CDR3 protein: CSVVPRGSPLHF; CDR3 DNA: TGCAGCGTTGTGCCCAGGGGATCACCCCTCCACTTT
CDR3 length: 15; D gene: TRBD1; clone size: many; V gene: TRBV2; J gene: TRBJ1-6; CDR3 protein: CASRAGQGIISPLHF; CDR3 DNA: TGTGCCAGCAGGGCCGGACAGGGGATAATTTCACCCCTCCACTTT
CDR3 length: 12; D gene: NA; clone size: NA; V gene: TRBV15; J gene: TRBJ1-2; CDR3 protein: CATSSFGTGYTF; CDR3 DNA: TGTGCCACCAGCAGCTTCGGGACCGGCTACACCTTC
CDR3 length: 14; D gene: TRBD1; clone size: NA; V gene: TRBV2; J gene: TRBJ1-6; CDR3 protein: CASRETGEESPLHF; CDR3 DNA: TGTGCCAGCAGGGAGACAGGGGAAGAGTCACCCCTCCACTTT
CDR3 length: 13; D gene: NA; clone size: few; V gene: TRBV20-1; J gene: TRBJ2-2; CDR3 protein: CSGRGANTGELFF; CDR3 DNA: TGCAGTGGGAGGGGGGCGAACACCGGGGAGCTGTTTTTT
CDR3 length: 15; D gene: NA; clone size: NA; V gene: TRBV11-2; J gene: TRBJ2-2; CDR3 protein: CASSRVWGRTGELFF; CDR3 DNA: TGTGCCAGCAGCCGGGTTTGGGGGAGAACCGGGGAGCTGTTTTTT
CDR3 length: 16; D gene: TRBD1; clone size: NA; V gene: TRBV12-3/TRBV12-4; J gene: TRBJ1-4; CDR3 protein: CASSLRGTGDHEKLFF; CDR3 DNA: TGTGCCAGCAGTTTACGGGGGACAGGGGACCATGAAAAACTGTTTTTT
CDR3 length: 15; D gene: NA; clone size: NA; V gene: TRBV29-1; J gene: TRBJ1-1; CDR3 protein: CSLEWPGRLNTEAFF; CDR3 DNA: TGCAGCTTAGAGTGGCCCGGTCGGCTGAACACTGAAGCTTTCTTT
CDR3 length: 11; D gene: NA; clone size: many; V gene: TRBV20-1; J gene: TRBJ1-1; CDR3 protein: CSAPGDTEAFF; CDR3 DNA: TGCAGTGCACCAGGCGACACTGAAGCTTTCTTT
CDR3 length: 16; D gene: TRBD2; clone size: few; V gene: TRBV19; J gene: TRBJ2-7; CDR3 protein: CASSSPSSGGLYEQYF; CDR3 DNA: TGTGCCAGTAGTTCACCCTCTAGCGGGGGACTCTACGAGCAGTACTTC
CDR3 length: 13; D gene: NA; clone size: many; V gene: TRBV24-1; J gene: TRBJ2-7; CDR3 protein: CATILQALYEQYF; CDR3 DNA: TGTGCCACCATCTTACAGGCCCTCTACGAGCAGTACTTC
CDR3 length: 13; D gene: NA; clone size: few; V gene: TRBV6-6; J gene: TRBJ2-7; CDR3 protein: CASSLRGYYEQYF; CDR3 DNA: TGTGCCAGCAGTTTGAGGGGATACTACGAGCAGTACTTC
CDR3 length: 14; D gene: NA; clone size: NA; V gene: TRBV12-3/TRBV12-4; J gene: TRBJ1-4; CDR3 protein: CASTLFLNNEKLFF; CDR3 DNA: TGTGCCAGCACCCTTTTCCTGAATAATGAAAAACTGTTTTTT
CDR3 length: 15; D gene: NA; clone size: few; V gene: TRBV11-1; J gene: TRBJ2-7; CDR3 protein: CASSLALGVIYEQYF; CDR3 DNA: TGTGCCAGCAGCTTAGCCTTAGGGGTGATCTACGAGCAGTACTTC
CDR3 length: 12; D gene: NA; clone size: many; V gene: TRBV29-1; J gene: TRBJ1-5; CDR3 protein: CSVATGNQPQHF; CDR3 DNA: TGCAGCGTGGCAACGGGAAATCAGCCCCAGCATTTT
CDR3 length: 12; D gene: TRBD1; clone size: few; V gene: TRBV28; J gene: TRBJ2-5; CDR3 protein: CASSFAGTASYF; CDR3 DNA: TGTGCCAGCAGTTTCGCCGGGACAGCCTCTTACTTC
CDR3 length: 17; D gene: NA; clone size: few; V gene: TRBV7-9; J gene: TRBJ2-7; CDR3 protein: CASSLPLNGPPSYEQYF; CDR3 DNA: TGTGCCAGCAGCTTACCCCTTAACGGGCCCCCCTCCTACGAGCAGTACTTC
CDR3 length: 12; D gene: NA; clone size: NA; V gene: TRBV6-5; J gene: TRBJ1-2; CDR3 protein: CASSALPYGYTF; CDR3 DNA: TGTGCCAGCAGTGCGCTGCCTTATGGCTACACCTTC
CDR3 length: 14; D gene: TRBD1; clone size: NA; V gene: TRBV29-1; J gene: TRBJ1-1; CDR3 protein: CSVAGGSRSTEAFF; CDR3 DNA: TGCAGCGTTGCAGGGGGCTCACGGAGCACTGAAGCTTTCTTT
CDR3 length: 15; D gene: TRBD1; clone size: many; V gene: TRBV15; J gene: TRBJ1-6; CDR3 protein: CATSGDRGPNSPLHF; CDR3 DNA: TGTGCCACCAGCGGGGACAGGGGACCCAATTCACCCCTCCACTTT
CDR3 length: 12; D gene: NA; clone size: NA; V gene: TRBV20-1; J gene: TRBJ2-5; CDR3 protein: CSAEGTREPQYF; CDR3 DNA: TGCAGTGCTGAGGGGACCCGGGAGCCCCAGTACTTC